The 18 T cell receptor beta chains listed next were all sequenced from one sample in a study of healthy donors' naive CD4 and CD8 T cells. Each TCR library used roughly 0.45 ug of total RNA and a linear amplification protocol. One entry per CDR3 protein results from TCRdb running MiXCR on the reads. The sample carries about 200,000 distinct CDR3 sequences, about four fifths recorded once. The sample taken for sequencing was naive CD4+ and CD8+ T cells sorted from blood, pooled from several donors. All receptors derive from a pool of human donors in good health; the sample pools cells from several healthy donors.

The V call is TRBV11-2, the J call TRBJ2-3, with TRBD2 matching over 7 bases. The CDR3 has 15 amino acids. Germline V lookup: CDR1 SGHAT, CDR2 FQNNGV. With V trimmed by 4 bases and J by 7 bases, 11 bases remained unmatched. The CDR3 DNA reads TGTGCCAGCAGCTCTCAAGCGGGGAGCCGAAATACGCAGTATTTT. Its translation is CASSSQAGSRNTQYF.

This clonotype was observed a single time. This chain uses TRBV12-3 or TRBV12-4 with TRBJ2-7; TRBD2 agrees at 9 bases. The J segment lost 3 bases and the V segment lost 5 bases, leaving 5 bases of the junction unmatched. The CDR3 has 14 residues. CDR3 bases: TGTGCCAGCAGTCCAACTAGCGGGCGCTACGAGCAGTACTTC. Amino acids: CASSPTSGRYEQYF.

The rearrangement joins TRBV12-3 or TRBV12-4 to TRBJ1-1, with D tentatively TRBD1 (5 bases). V lost 5 bases, J lost 9 bases, and 16 bases lay in between. The CDR3 is made up of 13 amino acids. CDR3: CASSPFGNRKAFF. CDR3 DNA: TGTGCCAGCAGTCCCTTCGGAAACAGGAAAGCTTTCTTT.

The chain couples TRBV27 to TRBJ2-5, with D uncertain. Looked up from germline, CDR1 is MNHEY and CDR2 is SMNVEV (reference sequence). The CDR3 consists of 13 residues. The V end lost 8 bases, the J end lost 2 bases, and 12 bases lay between the germline ends. The CDR3 loop is CASSRHAQETQYF. The CDR3 bases are TGTGCCAGCTCTCGGCACGCTCAAGAGACCCAGTACTTC.

This chain's CDR3 is CSVEGQTEAFF. The CDR3 DNA reads as TGCAGCGTTGAAGGGCAGACTGAAGCTTTCTTT. The chain has TRBV29-1 and TRBJ1-1; D not certain. The CDR3 contains 11 residues. CDR1 SQVTM and CDR2 ANQGSEA come from the germline V gene. V was cut by 1 base and J by 5 bases, with 5 bases left in between.

The V gene is TRBV20-1, the J gene TRBJ2-2; 7 positions agree with TRBD2. V lost 4 bases and J lost 3; bases outside the gene matches: 5. The CDR3 covers 14 residues. Germline V CDR1 and CDR2: DFQATT, SNEGSKA (reference sequence). CDR3 protein: CSAIGTTYTGELFF. In nucleotides, the CDR3 is TGCAGTGCTATCGGGACTACCTACACCGGGGAGCTGTTTTTT.

The chain uses TRBV29-1 and TRBJ1-2; TRBD1 matches 7 bases. Germline CDR1 is SQVTM and CDR2 is ANQGSEA. After removal of 2 bases from V and 4 bases from J, the junction contained 4 bases not matched to a gene. The CDR3 has 13 residues. CDR3 DNA: TGCAGCGTTGAACTACAGGGGACCTATGGCTACACCTTC. Residues: CSVELQGTYGYTF.

The rearrangement joins TRBV20-1 to TRBJ2-7, with 7 bases fitting TRBD2. From germline, CDR1 is DFQATT and CDR2 SNEGSKA (reference sequence). Germline trimming cut 5 bases from V and 5 bases from J; bases unmatched to any gene: 15. This CDR3 has 15 amino acids. Here the CDR3 reads CSALEAGAGKNEQYF. The CDR3 nucleotides read TGCAGTGCTTTAGAGGCGGGAGCAGGGAAGAACGAGCAGTACTTC.

The chain is built from TRBV14 and TRBJ1-6; unclear D gene. The CDR3 runs 18 residues. Trimming cost V 1 base and J 0 bases, with 13 bases left between them. Germline-derived CDR1 and CDR2 are SGHDN and FVKESK. CDR3 DNA: TGTGCCAGCAGCCAAGGTCGTCGAGGAAGCTCCTATAATTCACCCCTCCACTTT. It encodes CASSQGRRGSSYNSPLHF.

The rearrangement links TRBV11-2 to TRBJ2-3; TRBD2 matches 7 bases. There are 20 residues in the CDR3. After removal of 0 bases from V and 4 bases from J, the junction contained 19 bases not matched to a gene. Germline V lookup: CDR1 SGHAT, CDR2 FQNNGV. The CDR3 nucleotides are TGTGCCAGCAGCTTAGAGTCGTCGGTAGCGGGCTCATTTCGAGCAGATACGCAGTATTTT. It codes for CASSLESSVAGSFRADTQYF.

The chain joins TRBV6-6 to TRBJ2-3; 11 bases align to TRBD2. The CDR3 covers 16 residues. The junction had 4 bases not matched to a gene; V was cut back by 4 bases and J by 1 base. The V gene's germline CDR1 is MNHNY and CDR2 SVGAGI (reference sequence). CDR3 loop: CASSSPLAGGTDTQYF. The DNA of the CDR3 is TGTGCCAGCAGTTCCCCACTAGCGGGGGGCACAGATACGCAGTATTTT.

This chain links TRBV29-1 with TRBJ1-1; no clear D. Germline-derived CDR1 and CDR2 are SQVTM and ANQGSEA. V lost 5 bases and J 3 bases, leaving 13 bases between the germline ends. The CDR3 is 13 residues long. Here the CDR3 reads CSVWWGGYTEAFF. CDR3 bases: TGCAGCGTTTGGTGGGGAGGGTACACTGAAGCTTTCTTT.

The chain links TRBV10-3 to TRBJ1-5; TRBD1 might be the D (5 bases). The CDR3 sequence is 16 residues long. The ends were cut back, 3 bases at V and 0 bases at J, with 12 bases in the middle. Per germline, CDR1 ENHRY and CDR2 SYGVKD. Written as DNA, the CDR3 is TGTGCCATCAGTGAAAGGGGCCCTAATAGCAATCAGCCCCAGCATTTT. This sequence encodes CAISERGPNSNQPQHF.

The chain uses TRBV6-6 and TRBJ2-5, with D perhaps TRBD2 (5 bases). The V and J ends lost 0 bases and 1 base respectively, with 12 bases between them. Germline loops: CDR1 MNHNY, CDR2 SVGAGI (reference sequence). The CDR3 loop spans 16 amino acids. This CDR3 reads CASSYSEADLQETQYF. CDR3 in DNA: TGTGCCAGCAGTTACTCGGAGGCAGATCTCCAAGAGACCCAGTACTTC.

This chain joins TRBV29-1 and TRBJ2-1, with unresolved D. This CDR3 is built from 13 residues. Deletions cut 4 bases from V and 6 bases from J, with 13 bases between. In germline, CDR1 is SQVTM, CDR2 ANQGSEA. This CDR3 reads CSVVQVPFNEQFF. The DNA for the CDR3 is TGCAGCGTTGTCCAGGTCCCCTTCAATGAGCAGTTCTTC.

The chain is built from TRBV7-2 and TRBJ1-1; D call uncertain. CDR3 length: 18 residues. Germline V gene data show CDR1 as SGHTA and CDR2 as FQGNSA. With 5 bases removed from V and 1 base from J, the gap between germline ends came to 23 bases. CDR3 sequence: CASSHIPKPSSKNTEAFF. CDR3 nucleotides: TGTGCCAGCAGCCATATTCCGAAGCCCAGTAGCAAGAACACTGAAGCTTTCTTT.

This chain joins TRBV19 and TRBJ2-7; 7 bases match TRBD1. CDR3 size: 13 residues. Trimming cost V 3 bases and J 3 bases; bases outside gene matches: 2. From germline, CDR1 is LNHDA and CDR2 SQIVND (reference sequence). The CDR3 spells CASSIGTDYEQYF. CDR3 nucleotides: TGTGCCAGTAGTATCGGGACAGACTACGAGCAGTACTTC.

CDR3 in DNA: TGTGCCAGTAGTAGCCGACAGGGGACGGGGGATCAGCCCCAGCATTTT. Translation: CASSSRQGTGDQPQHF. J is TRBJ1-5 and V is TRBV19, with 8 bases fitting TRBD1. Per the germline V gene, CDR1 is LNHDA and CDR2 is SQIVND (reference sequence). The junction had 10 bases not matched to a gene; V was cut back by 4 bases and J by 5 bases. This CDR3 has 16 amino acids.